The next 2 T cell receptor beta chains were all read from a single sample in a study of shared clonotypes between healthy human individuals. Positively selected for CCR7, the CD45RO-negative cells used as naive CD8 cells excluded terminally differentiated effector memory CD45RA+ cells. Assay: immunoSEQ multiplex PCR; the TCRdb copy retains only in-frame clones and omits some. This table has about 2,200,000 clones, 85% to 95% appearing once. Sequencing used naive CD8+ T cells from PBMCs. The source of these receptors is a man aged 18 to 30 in good health. Some clones in this sample may be carry-over from other donors' samples.

The CDR3 nucleotides are TGTGCCAGCAGCTATCGCCGGACAGGCCTTTCAAGCACAGATACGCAGTATTTT. This encodes CASSYRRTGLSSTDTQYF. The V and J genes are TRBV7-9 and TRBJ2-3; 7 bases line up with TRBD1. Germline trimming cut 4 bases from V and 0 bases from J; bases unmatched to any gene: 13. CDR3 size: 18 residues. Germline CDR1 is SEHNR and CDR2 is FQNEAQ (reference sequence).

In regard to this clone: The sample carries other DNA sequences with the same CDR3. The rearrangement uses TRBV5-6 and TRBJ2-7; D is unresolved. Germline CDR1 and CDR2: SGHDT and YYEEEE. The CDR3 loop spans 13 amino acids. V was clipped by 2 bases and J by 1 base, with 7 bases between them. The CDR3 is CASSFAGSYEQYF. CDR3 DNA: TGTGCCAGCAGCTTTGCCGGTTCCTACGAGCAGTACTTC.